Following are 6 T cell receptor beta chains from one sample sequenced in a study of blood T cell repertoires in COVID-19. Sequenced by immunoSEQ multiplex PCR; TCRdb stores in-frame clones only, minus some. In the table there are around 500,000 clones, approximately 85% of which are singletons. The sample taken for sequencing was peripheral blood. These receptors were obtained from a human donor in a cohort sampled during active COVID-19.

V is TRBV28 and J is TRBJ2-5, with 10 positions matching TRBD1. Unmatched junction bases numbered 6, after V lost 5 bases and J lost 0 bases. Germline lookup yields CDR1 MDHEN and CDR2 SYDVKM. This CDR3 has 16 amino acids. The CDR3 region has the DNA TGTGCCAGCAGTCCCTCGGACAGGGGGGACCAAGAGACCCAGTACTTC. Translation: CASSPSDRGDQETQYF.

The chain couples TRBV11-2 to TRBJ1-6; 12 nucleotides agree with TRBD1. V dropped 5 bases and J dropped 18; count of bases not matched to a gene: 11. CDR1 and CDR2 from the germline V gene are SGHAT and FQNNGV. The CDR3 is made up of 14 amino acids. The CDR3 spells CASSGPGQGALCHF. The CDR3 DNA reads TGTGCCAGCAGCGGACCGGGACAGGGGGCCCTCTGCCACTTT.

This clone has a handful of counts. The chain employs TRBV18 and TRBJ2-5; weak D call: TRBD2 (6 bases). The V gene's germline CDR1 is KGHSH and CDR2 LQKENI. CDR3 length: 15 residues. Deletions cut 2 bases from V and 2 bases from J, with 12 bases between. The CDR3 sequence is CASSPRRGKQETQYF. CDR3 DNA: TGTGCCAGCTCACCAAGGCGGGGAAAACAAGAGACCCAGTACTTC.

This clone was picked up a small number of times. The rearrangement joins TRBV3-1 (or the pseudogene TRBV3-2) to TRBJ2-7, with 11 positions matching TRBD2. Germline CDR1 is LGHDT and CDR2 is YNNKEL (reference sequence). V lost 0 bases and J lost 2; bases outside the gene matches: 3. The CDR3 extends over 16 amino acids. CDR3 in DNA: TGTGCCAGCAGCCAAGATCTTAGCGGGAGGGCCTACGAGCAGTACTTC. The encoded protein is CASSQDLSGRAYEQYF.

The chain uses TRBV30 and TRBJ2-6; D ambiguous. Germline loops: CDR1 GTSNPN, CDR2 SVGIG (reference sequence). The CDR3 extends over 16 amino acids. The V gene lost 0 bases and the J gene lost 0 bases, with 9 bases spanning the gap. The CDR3 sequence: CAWSVLRASGANVLTF. The CDR3 DNA is TGTGCCTGGAGTGTATTGCGAGCCTCTGGGGCCAACGTCCTGACTTTC.

The chain employs TRBV5-1 and TRBJ2-1, with 9 bases aligning to TRBD2. Germline lookup yields CDR1 SGHRS and CDR2 YFSETQ. With 3 bases clipped from V and 12 bases from J, the junction kept 1 base outside the gene matches. The CDR3 covers 11 residues. In DNA form, the CDR3 reads TGCGCCAGCAGCTCGGGACTAGCGCAGTTCTTC. This codes for CASSSGLAQFF.